A single sample gave rise to the 11 T cell receptor beta chains below, sequenced in a study of shared clonotypes between healthy human individuals. Here immunoSEQ multiplex PCR was the method, and the copy in TCRdb shows in-frame clones only, minus some. Of 150,000 to 200,000 clones in the sample, 85% to 95% were seen once. Sequencing was carried out using naive CD4+ T cells sorted from blood. Subset reported: CD45RA+ positively selected. Source of these receptors: a woman aged 25 to 45 in good health.

The rearrangement links TRBV7-8 to TRBJ1-5, with D hard to call. Germline values: CDR1 SGHVS, CDR2 FQNEAQ. The V end lost 4 bases, the J end lost 7 bases, and 11 bases lay between the germline ends. The CDR3 is made up of 13 amino acids. CDR3: CASSSREGQPQHF. DNA of the CDR3: TGTGCCAGCAGCTCCCGAGAAGGGCAGCCCCAGCATTTT.

V is TRBV5-1 and J is TRBJ2-5; D not certain. Germline assignment: CDR1 SGHRS and CDR2 YFSETQ. V was pared by 0 bases and J by 1 base, with 10 bases between. This CDR3 has 15 residues. The CDR3 DNA reads TGCGCCAGCAGCTTGGTTTTGTTGTCCCAAGAGACCCAGTACTTC. It is translated as CASSLVLLSQETQYF.

This clone was observed a few times. V is TRBV18 and J is TRBJ1-2; D not certain. The ends were cut back, 8 bases at V and 6 bases at J, with 19 bases in the middle. This CDR3 comprises 14 residues. Germline V gives CDR1 KGHSH, CDR2 LQKENI. The CDR3 DNA is TGTGCCAGCCTCGCGGTGAGGGCGGAGAATGGCTACACCTTC. Protein product: CASLAVRAENGYTF. Full variable domain (outside the CDR3, taken from reference TRBV18 and TRBJ1-2): NAGVMQNPRHLVRRRGQEARLRCSPMKGHSHVYWYRQLPEEGLKFMVYLQKENIIDESGMPKERFSAEFPKEGPSILRIQQVVRGDSAAYFCASLAVRAENGYTFGSGTRLTVV.

The chain uses TRBV10-3 and TRBJ2-1; D uncertain. The CDR3 runs 13 residues. Deletions cut 7 bases from V and 8 bases from J, with 15 bases between. Germline CDR1 reads ENHRY; CDR2 reads SYGVKD. In DNA form, the CDR3 reads TGTGCCATCAATCCAGGAGATTGGGATGAGCAGTTCTTC. This gives the protein CAINPGDWDEQFF.

This chain joins TRBV7-9 and TRBJ2-2; D remains unclear. Per germline, CDR1 SEHNR and CDR2 FQNEAQ (reference sequence). Trimming stripped 0 bases from V and 5 bases from J, with 19 bases between. CDR3 length equals 18 residues. The CDR3 nucleotides read TGTGCCAGCAGCTTAGCGCGGTACCGACCCCACGGGACCGGGGAGCTGTTTTTT. Its protein product is CASSLARYRPHGTGELFF.

Only one count was recorded for this clone. V gene TRBV19 combines with J gene TRBJ1-4; D unclear. This CDR3 comprises 15 residues. Between the trimmed V and J ends, which lost 5 bases and 0 bases, there was a span of 10 bases. Per germline, CDR1 LNHDA and CDR2 SQIVND (reference sequence). The CDR3 region is CASSVRSTTNEKLFF. The CDR3 DNA sequence: TGTGCCAGTAGTGTCCGGAGTACAACTAATGAAAAACTGTTTTTT.

This rearrangement joins TRBV11-2 to TRBJ2-5; D remains unclear. The J call may be faulty, since TRBJ2-7 better matches the DNA end. This CDR3 has 15 residues. In germline, CDR1 is SGHAT, CDR2 FQNNGV. The CDR3 DNA reads as TGTGCCAGCAGCTTAGATTGGGTAGCCCGGTACGAGCAGTACTTC. Translation: CASSLDWVARYEQYF.

This chain joins TRBV19 and TRBJ2-7; tentative D call: TRBD1 (6 bases). The CDR3 spans 14 residues. CDR1 and CDR2 (germline): LNHDA, SQIVND (reference sequence). V was pared by 4 bases and J by 0 bases, with 10 bases between. CDR3 sequence reads: CASSTDRSSYEQYF. The CDR3 nucleotides are TGTGCCAGTAGTACCGACAGGAGCTCCTACGAGCAGTACTTC. The whole variable domain, remainder taken from reference TRBV19 and TRBJ2-7, is DGGITQSPKYLFRKEGQNVTLSCEQNLNHDAMYWYRQDPGQGLRLIYYSQIVNDFQKGDIAEGYSVSREKKESFPLTVTSAQKNPTAFYLCASSTDRSSYEQYFGPGTRLTVT.

The J gene is TRBJ1-2, the V gene TRBV18; D gene ambiguous. CDR1 and CDR2 (germline): KGHSH, LQKENI. The CDR3 covers 17 residues. V lost 4 bases and J lost 1, with 19 bases in between. In DNA, the CDR3 is TGTGCCAGCTCACGCAATCAAATCGACGGACTTAACTATGGCTACACCTTC. It specifies CASSRNQIDGLNYGYTF.

This clone occurred once. The chain uses TRBV2 and TRBJ2-5; tentatively, D is TRBD2 (5 bases). This CDR3 contains 12 residues. V was clipped by 8 bases and J by 11 bases, with 18 bases between them. The germline V gene encodes CDR1 SNHLY and CDR2 FYNNEI. CDR3 residues: CASGIDYGGQYF. DNA of the CDR3: TGTGCCAGCGGGATAGACTACGGCGGGCAGTACTTC.

The chain recombines TRBV28 with TRBJ1-2, with TRBD1 as a possible D gene (6 bases). Trimming shortened V by 5 bases and J by 4 bases, and 17 bases separated the two germline ends. CDR1 MDHEN and CDR2 SYDVKM come from the germline V gene. The CDR3 length is 15 residues. The CDR3 spells CASSPNRVPLYGYTF. The CDR3 DNA is TGTGCCAGCAGTCCAAACAGGGTCCCTCTCTATGGCTACACCTTC.